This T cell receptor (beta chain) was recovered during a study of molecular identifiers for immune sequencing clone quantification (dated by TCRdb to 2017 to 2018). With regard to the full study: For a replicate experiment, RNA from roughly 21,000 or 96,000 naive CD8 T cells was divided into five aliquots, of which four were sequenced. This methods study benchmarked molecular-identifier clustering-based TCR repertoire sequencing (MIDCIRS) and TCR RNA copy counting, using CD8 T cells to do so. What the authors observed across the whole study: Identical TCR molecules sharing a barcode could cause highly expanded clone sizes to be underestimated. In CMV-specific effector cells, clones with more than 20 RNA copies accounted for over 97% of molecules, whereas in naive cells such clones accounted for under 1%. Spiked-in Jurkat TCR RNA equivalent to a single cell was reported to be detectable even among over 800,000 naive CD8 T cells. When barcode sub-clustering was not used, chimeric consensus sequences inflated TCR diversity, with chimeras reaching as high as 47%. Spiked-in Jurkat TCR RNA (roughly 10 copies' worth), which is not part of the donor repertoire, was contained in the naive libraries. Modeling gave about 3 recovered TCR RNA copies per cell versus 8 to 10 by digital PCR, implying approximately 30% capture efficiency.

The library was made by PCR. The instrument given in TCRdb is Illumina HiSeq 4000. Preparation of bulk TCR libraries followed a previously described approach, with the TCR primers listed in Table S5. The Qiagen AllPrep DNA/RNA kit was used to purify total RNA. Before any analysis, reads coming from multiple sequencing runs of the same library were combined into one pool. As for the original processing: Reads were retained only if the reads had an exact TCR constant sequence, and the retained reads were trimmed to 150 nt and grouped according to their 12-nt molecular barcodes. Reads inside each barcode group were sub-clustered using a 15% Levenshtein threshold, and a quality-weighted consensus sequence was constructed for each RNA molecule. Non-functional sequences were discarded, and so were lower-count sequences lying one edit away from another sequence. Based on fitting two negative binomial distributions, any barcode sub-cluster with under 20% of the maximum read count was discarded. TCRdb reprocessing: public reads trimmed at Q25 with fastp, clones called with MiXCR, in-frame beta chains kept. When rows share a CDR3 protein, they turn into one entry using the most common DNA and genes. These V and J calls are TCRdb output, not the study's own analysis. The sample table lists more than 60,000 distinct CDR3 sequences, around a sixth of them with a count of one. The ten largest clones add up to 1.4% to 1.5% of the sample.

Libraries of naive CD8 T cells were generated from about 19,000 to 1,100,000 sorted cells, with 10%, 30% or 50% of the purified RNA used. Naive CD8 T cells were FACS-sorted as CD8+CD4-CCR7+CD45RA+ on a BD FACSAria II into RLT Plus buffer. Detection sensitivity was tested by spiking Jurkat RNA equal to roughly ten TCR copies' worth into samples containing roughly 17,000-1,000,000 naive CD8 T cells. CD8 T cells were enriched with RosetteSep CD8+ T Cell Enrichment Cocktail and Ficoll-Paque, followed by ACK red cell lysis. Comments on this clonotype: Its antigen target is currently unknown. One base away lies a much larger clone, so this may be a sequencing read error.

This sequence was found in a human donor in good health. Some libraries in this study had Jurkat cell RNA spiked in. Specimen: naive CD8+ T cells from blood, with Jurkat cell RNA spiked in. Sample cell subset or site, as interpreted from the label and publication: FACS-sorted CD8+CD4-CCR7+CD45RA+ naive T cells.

The DNA sequence is as follows: TGTGCCGGCAGCCCAGACAGGGGAGGAACCGGGGAGCTGTTTTTT. Translated, this gives CAGSPDRGGTGELFF. This chain joins TRBV11-2 to TRBJ2-2, with 8 middle bases fitting TRBD1. Taken from the germline V gene, the CDR1 and CDR2 loops are SGHAT and FQNNGV. The cysteine opens and the phenylalanine closes a CDR3 of 15 amino acids. Of the read, only the CDR3 DNA is kept; its 45 bases are in frame from base 1.